A selection of T cell receptor beta chains follows, all from one sample in a study of CD8+ T cells in alopecia areata. Here immunoSEQ multiplex PCR was the method, and the copy in TCRdb shows in-frame clones only, minus some. The sample yields about 120,000 clones, around two fifths seen once. The specimen sequenced was CD4+ T cells sorted from blood. The source of these receptors is a human donor with alopecia areata. Both conserved end residues are part of each CDR3.

len,v_gene,j_gene,CDR3aa
18,TRBV4-3,TRBJ2-3,CASSQAKTSGPHTDTQYF
13,TRBV7-3,TRBJ1-1,CASSYGGNTEAFF
14,TRBV7-3,TRBJ2-3,CASSPGQTRHTQYF
13,TRBV29-1,TRBJ1-2,CSVETTGYYGYTF
14,TRBV6-6,TRBJ2-3,CASSSFGRTDTQYF
14,TRBV2,TRBJ1-2,CASSEARGARGYTF
12,TRBV19,TRBJ2-3,CASNGPGNTQYF
13,TRBV28,TRBJ2-7,CASRTTNSYEQYF
12,TRBV29-1,TRBJ1-2,CSAWTAVYGYTF
11,TRBV20-1,TRBJ1-1,CSARDMTEAFF
13,TRBV30,TRBJ1-1,CAWSVQGNTEAFF
15,TRBV6-5,TRBJ2-7,CASSPWAGSSYEQYF
13,TRBV15,TRBJ2-2,CATSPTVTGELFF
18,TRBV4-2,TRBJ2-3,CASSQDPTGGHRIDTQYF
13,TRBV29-1,TRBJ2-7,CSVGDITSYEQYF
16,TRBV5-1,TRBJ2-1,CASSLDGGYSYNEQFF
13,TRBV30,TRBJ1-1,CAWVETMNTEAFF
16,TRBV7-2,TRBJ1-5,CASSLAAGIGNQPQHF
15,TRBV5-1,TRBJ2-7,CASTPSPGKTYEQYF
19,TRBV4-1,TRBJ1-1,CASSQDKGQGARPNTEAFF
14,TRBV10-3,TRBJ1-3,CAISAGQEGNTIYF
16,TRBV6-6,TRBJ2-1,CASSNGAGRGHNEQFF
14,TRBV10-3,TRBJ2-1,CAISEWTSTNEQFF
14,TRBV10-3,TRBJ1-2,CAISQGAANYGYTF
12,TRBV29-1,TRBJ2-7,CSVGGPKDEQYF
14,TRBV30,TRBJ2-5,CAWRPTGSQETQYF
14,TRBV29-1,TRBJ2-3,CSVAGTPSTDTQYF
13,TRBV7-3,TRBJ1-1,CASSILRDTEAFF
13,TRBV29-1,TRBJ1-2,CSVGSGVDYGYTF
11,TRBV30,TRBJ2-3,CAWSDRDTQYF
13,TRBV7-9,TRBJ1-2,CASSLANLQGYTF
12,TRBV2,TRBJ2-1,CASSEGYNEQFF
16,TRBV4-1,TRBJ1-5,CASSQVSRGKDQPQHF
12,TRBV28,TRBJ1-5,CATNTGNQPQHF
16,TRBV7-9,TRBJ2-7,CASSSLRLALAYEQYF
13,TRBV7-6,TRBJ1-1,CASSFGEGTEAFF
14,TRBV30,TRBJ1-4,CAWSKGRSPEKLFF
13,TRBV9,TRBJ1-3,CASSVGKSPWMVF
15,TRBV13,TRBJ2-1,CASSLGQGRMNEQFF
12,TRBV29-1,TRBJ2-7,CSVAAGTYEQYF
17,TRBV28,TRBJ1-2,CASSSSGQGARNYGYTF
12,TRBV6-6,TRBJ1-5,CASGTRGQPQHF
16,TRBV29-1,TRBJ2-1,CSVEGLAGGPRNEQFF
14,TRBV5-1,TRBJ2-3,CASWGLTGPNTQYF
15,TRBV4-1,TRBJ1-2,CASTRGPGGGYGYTF
14,TRBV29-1,TRBJ1-1,CSVAGTALNTEAFF
12,TRBV29-1,TRBJ1-1,CSVPAKPGEAFF
12,TRBV5-4,TRBJ2-4,CASSSPSNIQYF
14,TRBV7-2,TRBJ2-7,CASSPGPARYEQYF
13,TRBV30,TRBJ2-5,CAWSVGTTETQYF
15,TRBV27,TRBJ2-7,CASSPEAGVIYEQYF
15,TRBV7-2,TRBJ2-7,CASSLEQGTGYEQYF
15,TRBV28,TRBJ2-7,CASSSGSGSRHEQYF
18,TRBV30,TRBJ2-3,CASLPPGSTGGNTDTQYF
15,TRBV7-2,TRBJ1-5,CASSLVGVLDQPQHF
12,TRBV29-1,TRBJ2-7,CSVGTGLYEQYF
15,TRBV5-1,TRBJ2-5,CASSSSSGQQETQYF